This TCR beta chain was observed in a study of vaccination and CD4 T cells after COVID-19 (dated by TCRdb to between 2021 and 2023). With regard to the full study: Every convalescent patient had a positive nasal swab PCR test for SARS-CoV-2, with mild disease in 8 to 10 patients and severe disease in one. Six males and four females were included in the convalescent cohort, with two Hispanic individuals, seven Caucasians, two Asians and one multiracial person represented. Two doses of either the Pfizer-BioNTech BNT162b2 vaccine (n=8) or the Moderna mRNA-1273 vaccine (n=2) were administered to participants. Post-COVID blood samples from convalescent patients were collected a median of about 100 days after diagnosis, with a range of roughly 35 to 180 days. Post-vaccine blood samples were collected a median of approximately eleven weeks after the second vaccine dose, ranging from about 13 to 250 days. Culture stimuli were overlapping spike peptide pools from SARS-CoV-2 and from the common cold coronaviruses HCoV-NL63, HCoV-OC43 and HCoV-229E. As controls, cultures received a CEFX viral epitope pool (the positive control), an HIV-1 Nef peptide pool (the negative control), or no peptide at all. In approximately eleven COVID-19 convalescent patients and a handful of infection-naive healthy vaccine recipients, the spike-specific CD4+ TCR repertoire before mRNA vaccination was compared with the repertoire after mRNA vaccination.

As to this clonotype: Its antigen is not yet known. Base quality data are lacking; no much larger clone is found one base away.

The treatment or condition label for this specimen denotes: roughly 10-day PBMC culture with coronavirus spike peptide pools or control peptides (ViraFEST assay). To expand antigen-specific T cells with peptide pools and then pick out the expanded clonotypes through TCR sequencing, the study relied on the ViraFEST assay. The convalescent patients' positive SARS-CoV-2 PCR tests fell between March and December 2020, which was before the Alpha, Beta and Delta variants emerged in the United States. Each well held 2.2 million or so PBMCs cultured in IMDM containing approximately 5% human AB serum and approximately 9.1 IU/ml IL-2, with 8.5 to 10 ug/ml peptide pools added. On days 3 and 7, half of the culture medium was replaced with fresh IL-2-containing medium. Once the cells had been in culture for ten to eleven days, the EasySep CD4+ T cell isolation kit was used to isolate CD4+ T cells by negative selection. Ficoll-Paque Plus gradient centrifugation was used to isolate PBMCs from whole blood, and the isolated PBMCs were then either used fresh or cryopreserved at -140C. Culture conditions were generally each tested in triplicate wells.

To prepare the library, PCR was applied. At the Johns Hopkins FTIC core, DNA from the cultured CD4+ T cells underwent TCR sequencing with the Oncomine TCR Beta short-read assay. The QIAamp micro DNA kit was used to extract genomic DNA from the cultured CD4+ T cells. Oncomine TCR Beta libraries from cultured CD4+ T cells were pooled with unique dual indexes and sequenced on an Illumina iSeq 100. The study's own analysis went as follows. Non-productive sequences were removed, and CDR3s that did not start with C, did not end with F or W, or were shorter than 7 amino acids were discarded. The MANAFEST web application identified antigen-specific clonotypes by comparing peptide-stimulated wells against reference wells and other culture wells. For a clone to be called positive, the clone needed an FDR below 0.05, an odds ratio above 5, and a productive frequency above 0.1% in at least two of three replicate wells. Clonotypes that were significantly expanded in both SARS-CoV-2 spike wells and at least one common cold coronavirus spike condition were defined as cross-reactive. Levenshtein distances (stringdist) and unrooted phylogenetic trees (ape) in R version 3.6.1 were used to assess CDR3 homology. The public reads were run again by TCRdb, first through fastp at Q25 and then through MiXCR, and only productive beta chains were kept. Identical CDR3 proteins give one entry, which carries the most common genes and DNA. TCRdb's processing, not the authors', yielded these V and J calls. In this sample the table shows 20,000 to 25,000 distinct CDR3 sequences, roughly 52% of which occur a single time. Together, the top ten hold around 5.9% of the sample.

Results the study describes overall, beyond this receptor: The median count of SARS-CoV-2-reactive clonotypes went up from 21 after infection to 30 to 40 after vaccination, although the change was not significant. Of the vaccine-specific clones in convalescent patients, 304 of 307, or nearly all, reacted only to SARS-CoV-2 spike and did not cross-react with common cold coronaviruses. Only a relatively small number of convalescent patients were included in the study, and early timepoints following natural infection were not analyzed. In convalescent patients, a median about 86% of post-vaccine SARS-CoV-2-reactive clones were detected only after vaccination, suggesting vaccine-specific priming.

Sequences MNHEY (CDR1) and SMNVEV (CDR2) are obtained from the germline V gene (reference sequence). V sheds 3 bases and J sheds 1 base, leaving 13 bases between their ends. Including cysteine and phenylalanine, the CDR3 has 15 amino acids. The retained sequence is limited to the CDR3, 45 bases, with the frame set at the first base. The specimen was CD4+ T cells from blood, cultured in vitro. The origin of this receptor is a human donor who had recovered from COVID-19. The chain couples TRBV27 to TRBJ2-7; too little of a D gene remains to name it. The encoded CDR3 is CASSFRAGLSYEQYF. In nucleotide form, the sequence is TGTGCCAGCAGTTTTAGGGCAGGCTTGTCCTACGAGCAGTACTTC.